Following are 26 T cell receptor beta chains from one sample sequenced in a study of T-cell memory formation after mild COVID-19. A single record per CDR3 protein comes from TCRdb applying MiXCR to the 5' RACE reads. The sample includes some 210,000 distinct CDR3 sequences, about 10% seen only once; the top ten take around 3.3%. Sequencing was performed on PBMCs or a T cell subset sorted from them (not recorded which). The receptors derive from a young man who had mild COVID-19 (a few samples of this study predate the infection). Cell type and time point are not known.

This clonotype was seen a handful of times. The chain recombines TRBV7-2 with TRBJ2-1; tentative D call: TRBD1 (6 bases). The CDR3 has 11 amino acids. V lost 6 bases, J lost 6 bases, and 6 bases lay in between. Germline CDR1 SGHTA, CDR2 FQGNSA. CDR3 protein: CASRGANEQFF. CDR3 nucleotide sequence: TGTGCCAGCAGGGGGGCCAATGAGCAGTTCTTC.

The V gene is TRBV5-1, the J gene TRBJ1-6, with D unresolved. Germline CDR1 SGHRS, CDR2 YFSETQ. The CDR3 consists of 14 residues. Trimming left V 4 bases short and J 5 bases short, with 10 bases between. The CDR3 DNA reads as TGCGCCAGCAGCAACGGAATCGATAATTCACCCCTCCACTTT. Its protein product is CASSNGIDNSPLHF.

This clonotype was seen a handful of times. The chain employs TRBV12-3 or TRBV12-4 and TRBJ2-1, with TRBD2 matching 8 bases. CDR3 length: 16 amino acids. V was clipped by 6 bases and J by 3 bases; unmatched bases: 10. CDR3 region: CASSRYSGELYNEQFF. The CDR3 DNA reads as TGTGCCAGCAGCCGTTATAGCGGGGAGCTCTACAATGAGCAGTTCTTC.

This clonotype has only a few counts. V gene TRBV24-1 combines with J gene TRBJ2-5, with 8 bases that match TRBD1. J gave up 5 bases and V 4 bases, and 8 bases lay outside the gene matches. In germline, CDR1 is KGHDR, CDR2 SFDVKD. The CDR3 runs to 15 residues. The CDR3 nucleotides read TGTGCCACCAGTGAGACCGGGACAGGTCGGGAGACCCAGTACTTC. Translated: CATSETGTGRETQYF.

This clonotype has more than one count but fewer than ten. The chain recombines TRBV12-3 or TRBV12-4 with TRBJ1-2; weak D call: TRBD1 (5 bases). The V gene lost 7 bases and the J gene lost 8 bases, with 14 bases spanning the gap. This CDR3 region has 12 residues. The chain's CDR3 is CASTLRGYGYTF. The CDR3 DNA follows: TGTGCCAGCACCCTCCGGGGGTACGGCTACACCTTC.

The chain couples TRBV20-1 to TRBJ2-7; perhaps TRBD2 as D (7 bases). Trimming removed 1 base from V and 5 bases from J, with 15 bases in between. CDR1 DFQATT and CDR2 SNEGSKA come from the germline V gene (reference sequence). The CDR3 is 14 residues long. For the CDR3, the DNA is TGCAGTGCTAGAGGAACAGGGAGGGGGGACGAGCAGTACGTC. This gives the protein CSARGTGRGDEQYV.

This clonotype showed up many times. The rearrangement joins TRBV6-2 or TRBV6-3 to TRBJ2-5; D ambiguous. Trimming stripped 5 bases from V and 5 bases from J, with 9 bases between. Germline V gives CDR1 MNHEY, CDR2 SVGEGT. The CDR3 is 12 amino acids. This CDR3 is CASSPGLETQYF. The CDR3 region has the DNA TGTGCCAGCAGTCCAGGCCTGGAGACCCAGTACTTC.

This clonotype has only a few counts. This chain uses TRBV29-1 with TRBJ2-3; 8 bases are shared with TRBD2. This CDR3 spans 13 amino acids. V lost 6 bases, J lost 2 bases, and 4 bases stayed unmatched. The germline V gene encodes CDR1 SQVTM and CDR2 ANQGSEA. The CDR3 DNA reads as TGCAGCGTCGGGACTAGGTACACAGATACGCAGTATTTT. This codes for CSVGTRYTDTQYF.

This clonotype appeared many times. The J gene is TRBJ2-1, the V gene TRBV10-3, with 16 bases fitting TRBD2. V was pared by 5 bases and J by 9 bases, with 10 bases of the junction left unmatched. From germline, CDR1 is ENHRY and CDR2 SYGVKD. The CDR3 extends over 17 amino acids. The CDR3 bases are TGTGCCATCAGTTTAGGAGGGACTAGCGGGGGGGCTGGTGAGCAGTTCTTC. Translating it yields CAISLGGTSGGAGEQFF.

The chain uses TRBV29-1 and TRBJ2-7; 14 bases agree with TRBD2. V dropped 4 bases and J dropped 5; count of bases not matched to a gene: 4. There are 14 residues in the CDR3. Germline V CDR1 and CDR2: SQVTM, ANQGSEA. This CDR3 is CSVAGLAGGNEQYF. The DNA of the CDR3 is TGCAGCGTTGCCGGACTAGCGGGGGGTAACGAGCAGTACTTC.

There are many counts of this clonotype. V gene TRBV6-6 combines with J gene TRBJ1-5; D remains unclear. The CDR3 covers 14 residues. Germline assignment: CDR1 MNHNY and CDR2 SVGAGI (reference sequence). Deletions cut 8 bases from V and 0 bases from J, with 11 bases between. The CDR3 loop reads CASVQTLSNQPQHF. DNA for the CDR3: TGTGCCAGCGTCCAGACGCTTAGCAATCAGCCCCAGCATTTT.

In this sample, this clonotype turned up a few times. J is TRBJ2-3 and V is TRBV5-1; possible D gene TRBD1, 6 bases. V was clipped by 0 bases and J by 7 bases, with 15 bases between them. This CDR3 comprises 15 residues. Germline loops: CDR1 SGHRS, CDR2 YFSETQ. The CDR3 spells CASSLVPGTRNTQYF. In DNA form, the CDR3 reads TGCGCCAGCAGCTTGGTTCCAGGGACAAGGAATACGCAGTATTTT.

This clonotype has more than one count but fewer than ten. The chain recombines TRBV19 with TRBJ1-1; TRBD1 might be the D (5 bases). Deletions cut 7 bases from V and 4 bases from J, with 16 bases between. The CDR3 length is 14 residues. The germline gives CDR1 LNHDA, CDR2 SQIVND (reference sequence). CDR3 coding DNA: TGTGCCAGTACCTCTTCAGGGAGGGGCACTGAAGCTTTCTTT. Amino acids: CASTSSGRGTEAFF.

This clonotype was recorded at least ten times. V and J are TRBV9 and TRBJ2-3; D is perhaps TRBD1 or TRBD2 (6 bases each). V shed 7 bases and J shed 4 bases, with 16 bases lying between them. This CDR3 has 14 amino acids. CDR1 and CDR2 (germline): SGDLS, YYNGEE. CDR3 protein: CASGLGGPSDTQYF. The CDR3, as DNA: TGTGCCAGCGGCTTGGGGGGCCCGTCAGATACGCAGTATTTT.

The chain links TRBV7-9 to TRBJ1-2; possibly TRBD1 for D (5 bases). CDR3 length equals 15 residues. The V gene lost 3 bases and the J gene lost 0 bases, with 11 bases spanning the gap. CDR1 and CDR2 (germline): SEHNR, FQNEAQ (reference sequence). The CDR3 bases are TGTGCCAGCAGCTTGGGACGGGGAGCTAACTATGGCTACACCTTC. This sequence encodes CASSLGRGANYGYTF. The whole variable domain, filled in from reference TRBV7-9 and TRBJ1-2, reads DTGVSQNPRHKITKRGQNVTFRCDPISEHNRLYWYRQTLGQGPEFLTYFQNEAQLEKSRLLSDRFSAERPKGSFSTLEIQRTEQGDSAMYLCASSLGRGANYGYTFGSGTRLTVV.

This clonotype was counted between two and nine times. The rearrangement joins TRBV5-5 to TRBJ2-5, with 9 bases lining up with TRBD1. CDR1 SGHKS and CDR2 YYEKEE come from the germline V gene (reference sequence). This CDR3 has 15 amino acids. With 4 bases clipped from V and 5 bases from J, the junction kept 9 bases outside the gene matches. This chain's CDR3 is CASSLTGGVGETQYF. The DNA for the CDR3 is TGTGCCAGCAGCCTCACAGGGGGCGTCGGGGAGACCCAGTACTTC. Full variable domain (rest looked up from reference TRBV5-5 and TRBJ2-5): DAGVTQSPTHLIKTRGQQVTLRCSPISGHKSVSWYQQVLGQGPQFIFQYYEKEERGRGNFPDRFSARQFPNYSSELNVNALLLGDSALYLCASSLTGGVGETQYFGPGTRLLVL.

This clonotype turned up a few times. This CDR3 is CASSLEGRNTEAFF. DNA of the CDR3: TGTGCCAGCAGCTTGGAGGGGCGGAACACTGAAGCTTTCTTT. This chain uses TRBV5-6 with TRBJ1-1; the D gene is possibly TRBD1 (5 bases). This CDR3 is 14 amino acids long. Germline V gives CDR1 SGHDT, CDR2 YYEEEE. Trimming cost V 0 bases and J 1 base, with 7 bases left between them.

The chain joins TRBV30 to TRBJ1-2; tentative D call: TRBD1 (6 bases). Germline V CDR1 and CDR2: GTSNPN, SVGIG (reference sequence). CDR3 length: 12 amino acids. Trimming took 3 bases from V and 8 from J, leaving 13 bases between them. CDR3 in amino acids: CAWRRGARGYTF. The CDR3 region has the DNA TGTGCCTGGAGACGGGGGGCGCGAGGCTACACCTTC.

The chain joins TRBV15 to TRBJ2-5; D is perhaps TRBD1 or TRBD2 (5 bases each). Trimming cost V 0 bases and J 9 bases, with 8 bases left between them. This CDR3 comprises 12 residues. Germline V lookup: CDR1 LNHNV, CDR2 YYDKDF (reference sequence). CDR3 loop: CATSRDWGSQYF. The CDR3 nucleotides read TGTGCCACCAGCAGAGATTGGGGGTCCCAGTACTTC.

The rearrangement uses TRBV7-2 and TRBJ1-5; TRBD1 is a possible D gene (5 bases). V was clipped by 6 bases and J by 0 bases, with 9 bases between them. CDR1 SGHTA and CDR2 FQGNSA come from the germline V gene. The length of the CDR3 is 14 residues. The CDR3 DNA reads TGTGCCAGCAGTCGGGACGTTAGCAATCAGCCCCAGCATTTT. Translated, it gives CASSRDVSNQPQHF.

The rearrangement uses TRBV12-3 or TRBV12-4 and TRBJ1-2, with unresolved D. Between the trimmed V and J ends, which lost 2 bases and 7 bases, there was a span of 20 bases. The CDR3 contains 16 residues. CDR3 amino acids: CASSLPPDLPVVGYTF. CDR3 in DNA: TGTGCCAGCAGTTTACCCCCGGACCTCCCCGTGGTTGGCTACACCTTC.

Only a few counts were recorded for this clonotype. The rearrangement uses TRBV5-1 and TRBJ2-4; D not resolved. The CDR3 loop spans 13 amino acids. Trimming removed 5 bases at V and 0 bases at J, with 6 bases between. Germline CDR1 reads SGHRS; CDR2 reads YFSETQ. CDR3 protein: CASRKIAKNIQYF. The DNA of the CDR3 is TGCGCCAGCAGAAAGATAGCCAAAAACATTCAGTACTTC.

The rearrangement links TRBV2 to TRBJ2-1; possibly TRBD2 for D (5 bases). Germline CDR1 and CDR2: SNHLY and FYNNEI. V lost 8 bases and J 10 bases, leaving 12 bases between the germline ends. The CDR3 loop spans 11 amino acids. The CDR3 is CASSAGMEQFF. CDR3 nucleotides: TGTGCCAGCTCTGCGGGTATGGAGCAGTTCTTC.

This chain links TRBV12-3 or TRBV12-4 with TRBJ1-2, with D possibly TRBD1 on 6 matching bases. Deletions cut 3 bases from V and 0 bases from J, with 8 bases between. CDR3 length equals 14 residues. CDR3 protein: CASSFRGANYGYTF. The CDR3 coding sequence is TGTGCCAGCAGTTTTAGGGGGGCTAACTATGGCTACACCTTC.

V is TRBV4-1 and J is TRBJ1-2; the match to TRBD1 covers 9 bases. Per the germline V gene, CDR1 is MGHRA and CDR2 is YSYEKL. J was trimmed by 2 bases and V by 1 base; bases with no gene match: 5. This CDR3 spans 16 amino acids. As DNA, the CDR3 is TGCGCCAGCAGCCAAGGCTGGACAGGGGCGAACTATGGCTACACCTTC. It yields the protein CASSQGWTGANYGYTF.

This clonotype was picked up a small number of times. The V gene is TRBV18, the J gene TRBJ2-2; 8 positions match TRBD2. V shed 3 bases and J 4 bases; nucleotides not matched to a gene: 10. The germline gives CDR1 KGHSH, CDR2 LQKENI. The CDR3 has 17 residues. The CDR3 protein is CASSPSREGPGTGELFF. The CDR3 bases are TGTGCCAGCTCACCTTCCCGGGAGGGGCCGGGCACCGGGGAGCTGTTTTTT. Filled out from reference TRBV18 and TRBJ2-2, the complete variable domain reads NAGVMQNPRHLVRRRGQEARLRCSPMKGHSHVYWYRQLPEEGLKFMVYLQKENIIDESGMPKERFSAEFPKEGPSILRIQQVVRGDSAAYFCASSPSREGPGTGELFFGEGSRLTVL.